In this sample, the clone carrying this T cell receptor beta chain turned up a few times. The antigen is undetermined. The CDR3 has 15 residues. Trimming left V 1 base short and J 0 bases short, with 9 bases between. Germline CDR1 and CDR2: SGHRS and YFSETQ. A universal primer site was created by template switching, with the cDNA bearing unique molecular identifiers. MiXCR, run by TCRdb on the 5' RACE reads, gives a single entry per CDR3 protein. The sample comprises about 250,000 distinct CDR3 sequences, around 8.8% of which are singletons, and approximately 3% rests with the top ten. These data belong to a study of identical twins. The study, taken as a whole, reports: Weaker excess sharing between twins was seen in beta out-of-frame sequences. Monozygotic twin pairs showed more out-of-frame TCR alpha sharing than models estimated.

Healthy Caucasians supplied all donations. These data also formed part of another study, on yellow fever vaccine responses in identical twins.

The chain links TRBV5-1 to TRBJ2-3; TRBD1 or TRBD2 may be the D gene (5 bases each). The clonotype originates from a woman between 18 and 29 years old in good health. What was sequenced was CD8+ T cells sorted from blood. CDR3 DNA sequence: TGCGCCAGCAGCTTGCTAGGGGACAGCACAGATACGCAGTATTTT. It is translated as CASSLLGDSTDTQYF.